Described below is a single T cell receptor (beta chain) sequence and its context. TCRdb keeps only in-frame clones here, not all; method: immunoSEQ multiplex PCR. Of 85,000 to 100,000 clones listed, roughly 92% are singletons. This sample is drawn from a study of T cell changes during pregnancy in multiple sclerosis. The germline V and J ends were trimmed by 4 bases and 4 bases, with 14 bases remaining between them. CDR1 SGHDT and CDR2 YYEEEE come from the germline V gene. The CDR3 spans 15 residues. This sample comprised peripheral blood, obtained after pregnancy. The source is a female donor with multiple sclerosis, enrolled in a pregnancy study. The gene calls are TRBV5-6 and TRBJ1-4, with D perhaps TRBD1 (6 bases). For the CDR3, the DNA is TGTGCCAGCAGCCATACAGGGCTTAATAATGAAAAACTGTTTTTT. Translation gives CASSHTGLNNEKLFF.